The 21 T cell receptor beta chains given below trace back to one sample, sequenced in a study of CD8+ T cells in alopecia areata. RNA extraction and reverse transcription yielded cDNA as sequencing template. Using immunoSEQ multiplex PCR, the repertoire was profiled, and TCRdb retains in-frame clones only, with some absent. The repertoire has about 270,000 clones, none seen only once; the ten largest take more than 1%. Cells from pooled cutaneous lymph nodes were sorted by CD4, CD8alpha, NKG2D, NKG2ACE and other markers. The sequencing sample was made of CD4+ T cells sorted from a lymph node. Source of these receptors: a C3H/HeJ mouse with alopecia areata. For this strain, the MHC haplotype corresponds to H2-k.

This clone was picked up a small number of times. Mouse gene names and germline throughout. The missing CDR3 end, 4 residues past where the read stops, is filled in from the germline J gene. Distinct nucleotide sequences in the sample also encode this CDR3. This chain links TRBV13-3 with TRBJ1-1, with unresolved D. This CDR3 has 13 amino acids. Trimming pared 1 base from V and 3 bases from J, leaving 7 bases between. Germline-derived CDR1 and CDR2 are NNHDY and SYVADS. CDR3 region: CASSDRRDTEVFF. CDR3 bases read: TGTGCCAGCAGTGATAGGAGGGACACA.

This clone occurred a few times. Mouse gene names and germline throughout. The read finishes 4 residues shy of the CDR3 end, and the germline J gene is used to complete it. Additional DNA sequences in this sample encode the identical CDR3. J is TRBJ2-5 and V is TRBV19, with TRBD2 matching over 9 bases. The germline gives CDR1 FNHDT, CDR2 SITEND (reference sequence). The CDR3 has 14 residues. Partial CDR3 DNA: TGTGCCAGCAGTCCGGGACTGGGCGAAGAC. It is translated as CASSPGLGED. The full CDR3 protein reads CASSPGLGEDTQYF.

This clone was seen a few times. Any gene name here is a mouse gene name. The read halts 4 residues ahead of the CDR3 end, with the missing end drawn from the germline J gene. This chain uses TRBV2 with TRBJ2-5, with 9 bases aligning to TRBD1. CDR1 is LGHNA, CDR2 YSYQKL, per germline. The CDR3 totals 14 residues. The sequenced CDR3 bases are TGTGCCAGCAGCCCCGGGACAGGGAGGGAC. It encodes CASSPGTGRD. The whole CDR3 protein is CASSPGTGRDTQYF.

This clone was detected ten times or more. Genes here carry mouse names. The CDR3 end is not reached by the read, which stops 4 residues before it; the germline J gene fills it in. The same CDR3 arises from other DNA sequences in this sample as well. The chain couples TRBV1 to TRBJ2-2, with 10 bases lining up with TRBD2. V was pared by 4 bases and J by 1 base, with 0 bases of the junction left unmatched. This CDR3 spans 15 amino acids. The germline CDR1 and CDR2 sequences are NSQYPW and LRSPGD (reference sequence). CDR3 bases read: TGCACCTGCAGTGGACTGGGGGGAAACACCGGG. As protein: CTCSGLGGNTG. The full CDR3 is CTCSGLGGNTGQLYF. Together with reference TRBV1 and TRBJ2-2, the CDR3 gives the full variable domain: VTLLEQNPRWRLVPRGQAVNLRCILKNSQYPWMSWYQQDLQKQLQWLFTLRSPGDKEVKSLPGADYLATRVTDTELRLQVANMSQGRTLYCTCSGLGGNTGQLYFGEGSKLTVL.

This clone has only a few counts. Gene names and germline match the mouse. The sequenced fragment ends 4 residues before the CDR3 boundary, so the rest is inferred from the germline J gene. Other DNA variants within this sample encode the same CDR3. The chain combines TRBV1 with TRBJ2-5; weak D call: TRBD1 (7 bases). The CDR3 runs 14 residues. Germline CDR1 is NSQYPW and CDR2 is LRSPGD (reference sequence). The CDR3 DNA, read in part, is TGCACCTGCAGTGCAGGAGGGGGCGGGGAC. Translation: CTCSAGGGGD. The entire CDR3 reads CTCSAGGGGDTQYF.

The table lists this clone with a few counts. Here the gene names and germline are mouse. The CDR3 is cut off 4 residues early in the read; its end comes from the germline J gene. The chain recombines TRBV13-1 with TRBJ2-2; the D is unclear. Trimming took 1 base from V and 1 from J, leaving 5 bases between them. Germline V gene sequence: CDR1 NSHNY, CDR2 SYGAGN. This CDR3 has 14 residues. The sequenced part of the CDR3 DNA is TGTGCCAGCAGTGATCCCAGAAACACCGGG. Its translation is CASSDPRNTG. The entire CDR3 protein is CASSDPRNTGQLYF.

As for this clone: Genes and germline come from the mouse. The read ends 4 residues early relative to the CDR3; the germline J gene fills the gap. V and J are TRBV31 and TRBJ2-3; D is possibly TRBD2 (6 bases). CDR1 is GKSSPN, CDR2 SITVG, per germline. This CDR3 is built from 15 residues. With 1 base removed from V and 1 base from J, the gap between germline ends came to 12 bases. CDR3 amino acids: CAWSPLGSGAETLYF. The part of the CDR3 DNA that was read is TGTGCCTGGAGTCCCCTGGGGAGTGGTGCAGAA.

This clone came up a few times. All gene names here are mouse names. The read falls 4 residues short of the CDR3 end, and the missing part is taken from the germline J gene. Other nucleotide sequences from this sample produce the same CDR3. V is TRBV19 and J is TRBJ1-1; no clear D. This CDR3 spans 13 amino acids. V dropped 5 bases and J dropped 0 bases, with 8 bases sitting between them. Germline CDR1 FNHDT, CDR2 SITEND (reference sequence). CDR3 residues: CASRDKANTEVFF. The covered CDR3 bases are TGTGCCAGCAGAGACAAAGCAAACACA.

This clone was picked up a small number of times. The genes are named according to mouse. The part of the CDR3 DNA that was read is TGTGCCAGCAGAGGACAGGGGGTGGAC. This sequence encodes CASRGQGVD. From start to end, the CDR3 is CASRGQGVDTQYF. This chain uses TRBV13-1 with TRBJ2-5; 10 bases agree with TRBD1. The CDR3 extends 4 residues past the end of the read, so its final part is completed from the germline J gene. The CDR3 has 13 residues. Per germline, CDR1 NSHNY and CDR2 SYGAGN.

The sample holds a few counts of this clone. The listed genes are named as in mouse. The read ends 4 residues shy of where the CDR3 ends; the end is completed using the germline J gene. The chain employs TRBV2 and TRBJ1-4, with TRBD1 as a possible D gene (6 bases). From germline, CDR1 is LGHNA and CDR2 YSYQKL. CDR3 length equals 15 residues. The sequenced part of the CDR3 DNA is TGTGCCAGCAGCCAAGAAGAGGCACAGGGCGAA. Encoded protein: CASSQEEAQGE. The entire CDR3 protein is CASSQEEAQGERLFF. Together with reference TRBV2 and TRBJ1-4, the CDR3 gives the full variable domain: DPKIIQKPKYLVAVTGSEKILICEQYLGHNAMYWYRQSAKKPLEFMFSYSYQKLMDNQTASSRFQPQSSKKNHLDLQITALKPDDSATYFCASSQEEAQGERLFFGHGTKLSVL.

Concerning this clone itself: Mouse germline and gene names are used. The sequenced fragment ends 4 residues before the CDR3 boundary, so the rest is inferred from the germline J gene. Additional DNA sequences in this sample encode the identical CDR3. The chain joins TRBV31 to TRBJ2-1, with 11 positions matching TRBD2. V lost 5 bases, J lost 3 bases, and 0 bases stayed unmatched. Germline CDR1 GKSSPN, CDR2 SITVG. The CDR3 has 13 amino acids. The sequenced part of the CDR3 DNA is TGTGCCTGGGACTGGGGGGGCTATGCT. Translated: CAWDWGGYA. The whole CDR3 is CAWDWGGYAEQFF.

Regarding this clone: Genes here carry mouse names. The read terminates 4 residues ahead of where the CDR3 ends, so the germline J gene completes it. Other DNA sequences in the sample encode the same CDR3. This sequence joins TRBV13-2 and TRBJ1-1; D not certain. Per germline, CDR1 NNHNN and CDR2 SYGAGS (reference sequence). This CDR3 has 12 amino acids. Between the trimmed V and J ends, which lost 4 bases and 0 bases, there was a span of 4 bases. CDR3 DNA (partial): TGTGCCAGCGGTCAGGCAAACACA. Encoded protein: CASGQANT. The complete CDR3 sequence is CASGQANTEVFF.

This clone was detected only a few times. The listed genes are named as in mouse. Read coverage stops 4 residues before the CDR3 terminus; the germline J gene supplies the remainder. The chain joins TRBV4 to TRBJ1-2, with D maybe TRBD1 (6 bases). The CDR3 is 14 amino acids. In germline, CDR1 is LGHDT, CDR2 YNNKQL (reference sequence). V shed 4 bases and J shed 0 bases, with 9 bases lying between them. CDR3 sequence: CASSLTGTNSDYTF. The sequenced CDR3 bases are TGTGCCAGCAGCTTGACAGGTACAAACTCC.

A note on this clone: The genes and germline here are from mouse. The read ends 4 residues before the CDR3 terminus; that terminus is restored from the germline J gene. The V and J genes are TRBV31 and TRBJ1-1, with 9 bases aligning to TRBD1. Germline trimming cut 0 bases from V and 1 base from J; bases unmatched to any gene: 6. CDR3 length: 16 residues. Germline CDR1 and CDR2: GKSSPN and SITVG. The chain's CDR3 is CAWSLRGQGRNTEVFF. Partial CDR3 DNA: TGTGCCTGGAGTCTCCGAGGACAGGGGAGGAACACA.

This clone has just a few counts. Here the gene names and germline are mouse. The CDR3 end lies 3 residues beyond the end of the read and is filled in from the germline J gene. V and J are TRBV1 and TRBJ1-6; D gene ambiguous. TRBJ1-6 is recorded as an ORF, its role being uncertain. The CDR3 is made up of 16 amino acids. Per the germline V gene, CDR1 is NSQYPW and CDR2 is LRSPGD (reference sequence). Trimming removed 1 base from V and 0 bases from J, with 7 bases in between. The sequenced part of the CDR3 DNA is TGCACCTGCAGTGCAGGGGGTCCTTCCTATAATTCGCCC. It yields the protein CTCSAGGPSYNSP. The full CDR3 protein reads CTCSAGGPSYNSPLYF.

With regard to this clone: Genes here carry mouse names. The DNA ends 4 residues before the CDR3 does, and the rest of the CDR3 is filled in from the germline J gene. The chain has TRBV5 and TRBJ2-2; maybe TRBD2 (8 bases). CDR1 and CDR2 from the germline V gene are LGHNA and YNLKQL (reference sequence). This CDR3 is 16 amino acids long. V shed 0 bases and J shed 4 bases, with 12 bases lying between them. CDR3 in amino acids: CASSQDQGGRTGQLYF. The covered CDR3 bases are TGTGCCAGCAGCCAAGATCAGGGGGGGCGCACCGGG.

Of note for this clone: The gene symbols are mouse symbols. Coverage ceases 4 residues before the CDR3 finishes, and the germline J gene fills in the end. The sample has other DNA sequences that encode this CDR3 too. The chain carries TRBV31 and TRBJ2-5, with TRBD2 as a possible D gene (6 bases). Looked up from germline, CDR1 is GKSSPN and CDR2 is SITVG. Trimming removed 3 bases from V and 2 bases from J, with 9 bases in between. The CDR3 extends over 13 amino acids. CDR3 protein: CAWSTGLQDTQYF. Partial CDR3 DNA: TGTGCCTGGAGCACGGGACTCCAAGAC. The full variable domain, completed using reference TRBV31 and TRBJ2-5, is AQTIHQWPVAEIKAVGSPLSLGCTIKGKSSPNLYWYWQATGGTLQQLFYSITVGQVESVVQLNLSASRPKDDQFILSTEKLLLSHSGFYLCAWSTGLQDTQYFGPGTRLLVL.

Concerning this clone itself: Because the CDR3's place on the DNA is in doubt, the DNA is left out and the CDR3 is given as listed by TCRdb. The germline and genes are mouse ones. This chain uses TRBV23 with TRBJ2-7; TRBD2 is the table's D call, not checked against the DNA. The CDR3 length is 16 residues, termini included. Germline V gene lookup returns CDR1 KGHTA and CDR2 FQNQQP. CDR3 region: CAPAVRDWGGSYEQYF.

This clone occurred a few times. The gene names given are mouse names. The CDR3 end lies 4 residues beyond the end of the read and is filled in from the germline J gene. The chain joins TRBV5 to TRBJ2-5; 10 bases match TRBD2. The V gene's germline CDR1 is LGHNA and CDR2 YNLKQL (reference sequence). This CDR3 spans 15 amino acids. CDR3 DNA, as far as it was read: TGTGCCAGCAGCCCCTGGGGGGGCGCGGGAGAC. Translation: CASSPWGGAGD. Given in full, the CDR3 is CASSPWGGAGDTQYF.

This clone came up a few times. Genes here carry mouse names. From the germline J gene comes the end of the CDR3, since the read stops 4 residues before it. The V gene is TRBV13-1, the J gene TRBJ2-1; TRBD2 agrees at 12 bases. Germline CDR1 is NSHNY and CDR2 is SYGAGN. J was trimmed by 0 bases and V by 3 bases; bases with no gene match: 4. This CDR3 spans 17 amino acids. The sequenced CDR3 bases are TGTGCCAGCAGTGCCCCGACTGGGGGGGCTAACTATGCT. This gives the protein CASSAPTGGANYA. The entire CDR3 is CASSAPTGGANYAEQFF.

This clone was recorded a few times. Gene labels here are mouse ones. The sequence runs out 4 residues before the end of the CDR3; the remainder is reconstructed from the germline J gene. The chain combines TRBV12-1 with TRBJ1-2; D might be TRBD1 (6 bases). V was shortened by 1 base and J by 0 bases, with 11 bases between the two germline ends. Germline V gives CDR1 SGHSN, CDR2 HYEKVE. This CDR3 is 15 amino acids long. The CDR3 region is CASSLGGQANSDYTF. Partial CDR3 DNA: TGTGCCAGCTCTCTTGGGGGGCAGGCAAACTCC. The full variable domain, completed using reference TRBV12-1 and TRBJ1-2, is DSGVVQSPRHIIKEKGGRSVLTCIPISGHSNVVWYQQTLGKELKFLIQHYEKVERDKGFLPSRFSVQQFDDYHSEMNMSALELEDSAMYFCASSLGGQANSDYTFGSGTRLLVI.